This entry lists 20 T cell receptor beta chains sequenced from one sample in a study of cytomegalovirus exposure and HLA in healthy donors. The PCR made use of 60 Vbeta and 13 Jbeta primers. TCRdb keeps only in-frame clones here, not all; method: immunoSEQ multiplex PCR. The data contain 95,000 to 150,000 clones, about 8% of them singletons. The specimen sequenced was PBMCs. The source is a woman aged 40 to 50 in good health and CMV-seropositive.

J is TRBJ2-3 and V is TRBV30, with TRBD1 identical over 7 bases. Trimming cost V 1 base and J 8 bases; bases outside gene matches: 6. From germline, CDR1 is GTSNPN and CDR2 SVGIG (reference sequence). This CDR3 is built from 13 residues. The CDR3 sequence is CAWSALGGGTQYF. The CDR3 nucleotides are TGTGCCTGGAGTGCACTAGGGGGCGGTACGCAGTATTTT.

The V gene is TRBV6-4, the J gene TRBJ2-2; 7 nucleotides align to TRBD1. The CDR3 runs 16 residues. The J segment lost 0 bases and the V segment lost 5 bases, leaving 6 bases of the junction unmatched. Germline V CDR1 and CDR2: MRHNA, SNTAGT. The chain's CDR3 is CASSPQGLSNTGELFF. CDR3 nucleotide sequence: TGTGCCAGCAGTCCACAGGGGCTATCGAACACCGGGGAGCTGTTTTTT.

The J gene is TRBJ2-1, the V gene TRBV5-1; TRBD2 is a possible D gene (6 bases). Germline loops: CDR1 SGHRS, CDR2 YFSETQ. V was shortened by 4 bases and J by 0 bases, with 14 bases between the two germline ends. The CDR3 has 16 residues. The DNA for the CDR3 is TGCGCCAGCAGCCCCAGGAGGGTTCGCTCCTACAATGAGCAGTTCTTC. Protein: CASSPRRVRSYNEQFF.

This clone turned up a few times. The gene calls are TRBV15 and TRBJ1-2; a weak D match, TRBD1 (6 bases). Trimming shortened V by 0 bases and J by 4 bases, and 9 bases separated the two germline ends. Germline CDR1 reads LNHNV; CDR2 reads YYDKDF (reference sequence). CDR3 length: 14 amino acids. The CDR3 region is CATSRDPTGYGYTF. The CDR3 DNA sequence: TGTGCCACCAGCAGAGATCCGACAGGCTATGGCTACACCTTC.

In DNA form, the CDR3 reads TGTGCCAGTAGTGCAGGACAGGGGAGAGAGCAGTACTTC. Translating it yields CASSAGQGREQYF. The V gene is TRBV19, the J gene TRBJ2-5, with TRBD1 matching 9 bases. Germline trimming cut 5 bases from V and 11 bases from J; bases unmatched to any gene: 9. The CDR3 is made up of 13 amino acids. Germline V gives CDR1 LNHDA, CDR2 SQIVND (reference sequence).

The CDR3 DNA is TGTGCCTGGAGGTTGACAGGGGGCGGGCAGTACTTC. Protein product: CAWRLTGGGQYF. The chain is built from TRBV30 and TRBJ2-7; 10 bases align to TRBD1. V gave up 3 bases and J gave up 9 bases; unmatched junction bases: 5. The CDR3 loop spans 12 amino acids. CDR1 GTSNPN and CDR2 SVGIG come from the germline V gene (reference sequence).

The V and J genes are TRBV30 and TRBJ2-5; no clear D. This CDR3 is 11 amino acids long. Trimming stripped 0 bases from V and 5 bases from J, with 4 bases between. Looked up from germline, CDR1 is GTSNPN and CDR2 is SVGIG (reference sequence). The CDR3 nucleotides are TGTGCCTGGAGTGTCGTGGAGACCCAGTACTTC. Amino acids: CAWSVVETQYF. The full variable domain, its missing parts supplied by reference TRBV30 and TRBJ2-5, is SQTIHQWPATLVQPVGSPLSLECTVEGTSNPNLYWYRQAAGRGLQLLFYSVGIGQISSEVPQNLSASRPQDRQFILSSKKLLLSDSGFYLCAWSVVETQYFGPGTRLLVL.

The rearrangement joins TRBV5-1 to TRBJ1-1; tentative D call: TRBD1 (5 bases). V lost 2 bases, J lost 2 bases, and 10 bases lay in between. Per the germline V gene, CDR1 is SGHRS and CDR2 is YFSETQ. The CDR3 totals 14 residues. CDR3 region: CASSLGHLNTEAFF. The CDR3 DNA reads as TGCGCCAGCAGCTTAGGACATCTCAACACTGAAGCTTTCTTT.

This clone was seen a few times. The chain employs TRBV5-7 and TRBJ1-3; no firm D call. TRBV5-7 is labeled an ORF, and its function is uncertain. Trimming left V 6 bases short and J 1 base short, with 11 bases between. This CDR3 region has 14 residues. The CDR3 sequence: CASIARASGNTIYF. The CDR3, as DNA: TGTGCCAGCATCGCTCGAGCATCTGGAAACACCATATATTTT.

The V and J genes are TRBV15 and TRBJ1-2; TRBD1 matches 7 bases. Germline V lookup: CDR1 LNHNV, CDR2 YYDKDF (reference sequence). The CDR3 is 14 amino acids. V lost 4 bases and J lost 8; bases outside the gene matches: 10. Here the CDR3 DNA reads TGTGCCACCAGCACCCAGGGGGAAAGTGAGGGCTACACCTTC. It yields the protein CATSTQGESEGYTF.

In its sample, this clone was seen a few times. The CDR3 spells CASTPIRGGEETQYF. CDR3 DNA sequence: TGTGCCAGCACCCCTATCCGGGGGGGGGAAGAGACCCAGTACTTC. V usage is TRBV5-8 and J usage is TRBJ2-5; the match to TRBD2 covers 8 bases. With V trimmed by 6 bases and J by 3 bases, 10 bases remained unmatched. The CDR3 is made up of 15 amino acids. Germline CDR1 is SGHTS and CDR2 is YDEGEE.

The chain links TRBV11-2 to TRBJ2-7; 8 bases match TRBD2. V gave up 5 bases and J gave up 3 bases; unmatched junction bases: 6. This CDR3 has 14 residues. Germline CDR1 reads SGHAT; CDR2 reads FQNNGV. The CDR3 sequence is CASSPGGVNYEQYF. The CDR3, as DNA: TGTGCCAGCAGCCCCGGGGGGGTCAACTACGAGCAGTACTTC.

This clone was seen a few times. The J gene is TRBJ1-2, the V gene TRBV18; 7 nucleotides align to TRBD1. The CDR3 is 16 residues long. The V gene's germline CDR1 is KGHSH and CDR2 LQKENI. Germline trimming cut 9 bases from V and 0 bases from J; bases unmatched to any gene: 13. In DNA form, the CDR3 reads TGTGCCAGTCGTCGAGGATCAGGGGGTTCTAACTATGGCTACACCTTC. This sequence encodes CASRRGSGGSNYGYTF.

The J gene is TRBJ1-2, the V gene TRBV7-9; D is undetermined. V gave up 5 bases and J gave up 3 bases, with 4 bases separating them. CDR3 length: 11 residues. Germline lookup yields CDR1 SEHNR and CDR2 FQNEAQ (reference sequence). DNA of the CDR3: TGTGCCAGCAGCCCCGACTATGGCTACACCTTC. Protein product: CASSPDYGYTF.

This clone was counted only a few times. The rearrangement links TRBV9 to TRBJ1-2; D is perhaps TRBD1 (5 bases). Germline V gene lookup returns CDR1 SGDLS and CDR2 YYNGEE. V was cut by 1 base and J by 5 bases, with 12 bases left in between. The CDR3 runs 14 residues. CDR3 in amino acids: CASSVSPGGYGYTF. In DNA, the CDR3 is TGTGCCAGCAGCGTATCCCCCGGGGGATATGGCTACACCTTC.

This clone came up a few times. The gene calls are TRBV6-6 and TRBJ2-1, with TRBD2 as a possible D gene (5 bases). Trimming left V 6 bases short and J 4 bases short, with 7 bases between. The germline gives CDR1 MNHNY, CDR2 SVGAGI (reference sequence). The CDR3 contains 12 residues. CDR3 sequence: CASRRTYNEQFF. For the CDR3, the DNA is TGTGCCAGCAGAAGGACTTACAATGAGCAGTTCTTC.

V gene TRBV2 combines with J gene TRBJ2-1; 16 bases are shared with TRBD2. Germline CDR1 is SNHLY and CDR2 is FYNNEI. V shed 6 bases and J 12 bases; nucleotides not matched to a gene: 8. This CDR3 comprises 15 residues. The CDR3 region is CASSPGLAGGSGQFF. CDR3 DNA: TGTGCCAGCAGCCCGGGACTAGCGGGGGGGAGCGGGCAGTTCTTC. Drawing the rest from reference TRBV2 and TRBJ2-1, the complete variable domain is EPEVTQTPSHQVTQMGQEVILRCVPISNHLYFYWYRQILGQKVEFLVSFYNNEISEKSEIFDDQFSVERPDGSNFTLKIRSTKLEDSAMYFCASSPGLAGGSGQFFGPGTRLTVL.

This clone was picked up a small number of times. V and J are TRBV13 and TRBJ1-5; D gene uncertain. Trimming took 0 bases from V and 4 from J, leaving 13 bases between them. CDR3 size: 16 residues. In germline, CDR1 is PRHDT, CDR2 FYEKMQ (reference sequence). CDR3 protein: CASSLGHLQQNQPQHF. For the CDR3, the DNA is TGTGCCAGCAGCTTAGGCCATTTACAGCAGAATCAGCCCCAGCATTTT.

V and J are TRBV29-1 and TRBJ1-4, with a tentative D call TRBD1 (5 bases). The CDR3 has 13 amino acids. CDR1 is SQVTM, CDR2 ANQGSEA, per germline. V was cut by 7 bases and J by 0 bases, with 9 bases left in between. CDR3 coding DNA: TGCAGCGGGGGGGGTTCAACTAATGAAAAACTGTTTTTT. It encodes CSGGGSTNEKLFF.

This clone was detected only a few times. V gene TRBV9 combines with J gene TRBJ2-1; 9 bases align to TRBD2. The CDR3 has 17 residues. The germline V gene has CDR1 SGDLS and CDR2 YYNGEE. V shed 3 bases, J shed 0 bases, and the junction held 7 bases outside the gene matches. CDR3: CASSGGTSHSSYNEQFF. CDR3 nucleotide sequence: TGTGCCAGCAGCGGAGGGACTAGCCACAGCTCCTACAATGAGCAGTTCTTC.